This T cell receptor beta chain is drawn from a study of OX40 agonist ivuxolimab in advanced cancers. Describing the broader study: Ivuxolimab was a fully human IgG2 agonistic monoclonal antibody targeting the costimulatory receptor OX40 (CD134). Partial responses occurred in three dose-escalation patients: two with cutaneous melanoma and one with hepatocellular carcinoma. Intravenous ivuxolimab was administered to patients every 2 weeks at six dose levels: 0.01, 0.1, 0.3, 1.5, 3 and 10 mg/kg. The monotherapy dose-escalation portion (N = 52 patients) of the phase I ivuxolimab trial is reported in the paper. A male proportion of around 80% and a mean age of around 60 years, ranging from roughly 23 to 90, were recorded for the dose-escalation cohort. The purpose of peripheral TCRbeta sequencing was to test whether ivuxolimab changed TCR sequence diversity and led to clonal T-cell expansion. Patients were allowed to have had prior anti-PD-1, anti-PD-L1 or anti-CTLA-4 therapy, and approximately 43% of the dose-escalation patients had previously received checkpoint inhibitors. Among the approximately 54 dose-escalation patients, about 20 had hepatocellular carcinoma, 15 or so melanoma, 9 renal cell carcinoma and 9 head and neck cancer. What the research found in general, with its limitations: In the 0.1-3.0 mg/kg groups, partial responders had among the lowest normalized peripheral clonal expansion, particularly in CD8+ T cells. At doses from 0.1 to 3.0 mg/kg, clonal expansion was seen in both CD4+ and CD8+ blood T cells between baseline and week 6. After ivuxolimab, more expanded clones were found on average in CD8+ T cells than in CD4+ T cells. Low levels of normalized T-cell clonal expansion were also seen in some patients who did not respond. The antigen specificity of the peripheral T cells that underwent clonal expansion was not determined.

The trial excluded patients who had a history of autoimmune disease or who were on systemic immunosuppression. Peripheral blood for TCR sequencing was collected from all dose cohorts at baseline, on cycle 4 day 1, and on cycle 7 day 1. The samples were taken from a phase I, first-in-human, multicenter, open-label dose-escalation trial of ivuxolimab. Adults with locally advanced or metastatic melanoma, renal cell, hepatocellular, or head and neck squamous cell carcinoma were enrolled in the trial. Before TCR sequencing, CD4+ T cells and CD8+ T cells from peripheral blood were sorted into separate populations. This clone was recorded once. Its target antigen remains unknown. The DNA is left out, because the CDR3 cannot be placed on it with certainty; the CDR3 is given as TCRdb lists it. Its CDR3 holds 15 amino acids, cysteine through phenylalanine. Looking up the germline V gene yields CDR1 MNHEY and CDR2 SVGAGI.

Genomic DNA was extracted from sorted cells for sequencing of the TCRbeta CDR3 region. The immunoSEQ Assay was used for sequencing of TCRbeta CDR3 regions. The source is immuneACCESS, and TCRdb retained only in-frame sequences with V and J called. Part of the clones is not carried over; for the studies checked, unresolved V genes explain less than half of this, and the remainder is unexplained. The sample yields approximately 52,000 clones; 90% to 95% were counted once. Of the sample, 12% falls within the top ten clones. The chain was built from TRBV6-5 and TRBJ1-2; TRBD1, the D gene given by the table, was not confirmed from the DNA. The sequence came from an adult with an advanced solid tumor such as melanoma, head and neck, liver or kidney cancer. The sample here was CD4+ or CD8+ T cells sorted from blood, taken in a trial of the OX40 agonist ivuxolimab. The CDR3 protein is CASSSSDRTAYGYTF.